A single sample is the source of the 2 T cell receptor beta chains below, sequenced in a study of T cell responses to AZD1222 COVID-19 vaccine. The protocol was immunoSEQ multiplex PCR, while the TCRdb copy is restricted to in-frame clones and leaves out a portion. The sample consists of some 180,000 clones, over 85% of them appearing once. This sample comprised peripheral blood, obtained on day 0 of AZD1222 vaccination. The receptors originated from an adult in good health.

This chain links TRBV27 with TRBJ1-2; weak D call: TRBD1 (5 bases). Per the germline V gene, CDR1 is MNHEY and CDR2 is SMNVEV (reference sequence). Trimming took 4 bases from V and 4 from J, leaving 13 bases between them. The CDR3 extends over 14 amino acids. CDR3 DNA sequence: TGTGCCAGCAGTTCGGGGGGATCCTCCTATGGCTACACCTTC. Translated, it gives CASSSGGSSYGYTF.

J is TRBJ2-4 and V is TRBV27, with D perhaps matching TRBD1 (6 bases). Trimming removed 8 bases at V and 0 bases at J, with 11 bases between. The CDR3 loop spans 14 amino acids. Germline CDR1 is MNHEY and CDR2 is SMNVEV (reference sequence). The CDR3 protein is CASSDRLAKNIQYF. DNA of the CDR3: TGTGCCAGCTCAGACAGGCTAGCCAAAAACATTCAGTACTTC.